Each of the 14 T cell receptor beta chains below was sequenced from the same sample in a study of blood T cells in healthy people across ages. A J-beta primer mix and a sample-barcoded 5' primer were used in a second PCR of roughly 6 to 11 cycles. From the 5' RACE reads, TCRdb called clonotypes with MiXCR, one entry per CDR3 protein. The sample holds about 1 million distinct CDR3 sequences, more than 40% seen once. Material for sequencing was blood. These TCRs come from a woman aged 55-69 years in good health.

The CDR3 is CASSRLAGGDEQYF. The CDR3 DNA follows: TGCGCCAGCAGCCGTTTAGCGGGAGGAGACGAGCAGTACTTC. The chain has TRBV5-1 and TRBJ2-7; 10 nucleotides match TRBD2. CDR1 and CDR2 (germline): SGHRS, YFSETQ. V shed 4 bases, J shed 5 bases, and the junction held 6 bases outside the gene matches. The CDR3 consists of 14 residues.

This rearrangement joins TRBV10-3 to TRBJ2-1, with TRBD1 identical over 9 bases. The CDR3 is 17 residues long. The germline gives CDR1 ENHRY, CDR2 SYGVKD. The V and J ends lost 2 bases and 1 base, in that order; junction bases with no gene match: 6. The CDR3 sequence: CAISEIWTGASYNEQFF. CDR3 in DNA: TGTGCCATCAGTGAGATTTGGACAGGGGCATCCTACAATGAGCAGTTCTTC.

The V and J genes are TRBV12-3 or TRBV12-4 and TRBJ1-1; D is unresolved. This CDR3 spans 14 amino acids. V was clipped by 7 bases and J by 1 base, with 13 bases between them. The chain's CDR3 is CASTDPRKNTEAFF. The CDR3 DNA reads as TGTGCCAGCACCGATCCCCGGAAGAACACTGAAGCTTTCTTT.

In regard to this clonotype: This is likely an artifact of a read error, given a far larger clone one base away. V and J are TRBV7-2 and TRBJ2-7; no firm D call. CDR1 and CDR2 from the germline V gene are SGHTA and FQGNSA. V was cut by 7 bases and J by 3 bases, with 7 bases left in between. The CDR3 length is 11 residues. CDR3 amino acids: CASNQSYEQYF. As DNA, the CDR3 is TGTGCCAGCAACCAAAGCTACGAGCAGTACTTC.

A few counts support this clonotype. The J gene is TRBJ2-7, the V gene TRBV10-1, with 7 positions matching TRBD2. Germline V gives CDR1 WNHNN, CDR2 SYGVQD (reference sequence). The CDR3 extends over 15 amino acids. After removal of 5 bases from V and 2 bases from J, the junction contained 9 bases not matched to a gene. DNA of the CDR3: TGCGCCAGCAGTCCTCTAGCGGAGACGGCCTACGAGCAGTACTTC. This encodes CASSPLAETAYEQYF.

V usage is TRBV21-1 and J usage is TRBJ2-1; TRBD1, the D gene given by the table, was not confirmed from the DNA. TRBV21-1 is described as a pseudogene. The CDR3 has 17 amino acids. Here the CDR3 DNA reads TGTGCCAGCAGGCCACATGGTCCCCGGAACACCTACAATGAGCAGTTCTTC. Its protein product is CASRPHGPRNTYNEQFF.

The V and J genes are TRBV14 and TRBJ2-5; D not resolved. Germline V lookup: CDR1 SGHDN, CDR2 FVKESK. The CDR3 spans 15 residues. V was trimmed by 2 bases and J by 2 bases, leaving 12 bases between them. In nucleotides, the CDR3 is TGTGCCAGCAGCCAATACCGTAGCAGACAAGAGACCCAGTACTTC. Amino acids: CASSQYRSRQETQYF. The full variable domain, completed using reference TRBV14 and TRBJ2-5, is EAGVTQFPSHSVIEKGQTVTLRCDPISGHDNLYWYRRVMGKEIKFLLHFVKESKQDESGMPNNRFLAERTGGTYSTLKVQPAELEDSGVYFCASSQYRSRQETQYFGPGTRLLVL.

This clonotype was seen a few times. One end of the junction fails to match germline, which may point to a read error. The chain links TRBV3-1 to TRBJ1-1; 9 bases map to TRBD1. Germline-derived CDR1 and CDR2 are LGHDT and YNNKEL (reference sequence). This CDR3 is built from 17 residues. CDR3 DNA sequence: TGTGCCAGTAGCCAGAAAACAGGGGGCCTGTTGAACACTGAAGCTTTCTTT. This gives the protein CASSQKTGGLLNTEAFF. The whole variable domain, filled in from reference TRBV3-1 and TRBJ1-1, reads DTAVSQTPKYLVTQMGNDKSIKCEQNLGHDTMYWYKQDSKKFLKIMFSYNNKELIINETVPNRFSPKSPDKAHLNLHINSLELGDSAVYFCASSQKTGGLLNTEAFFGQGTRLTVV.

V is TRBV20-1 and J is TRBJ1-1; TRBD1 matches at 7 bases. The V gene's germline CDR1 is DFQATT and CDR2 SNEGSKA (reference sequence). Trimming took 0 bases from V and 2 from J; bases not matched to a gene: 6. This CDR3 is built from 15 residues. The CDR3 DNA sequence: TGCAGTGCTAGAGATAGGGGGCCGCATAACACTGAAGCTTTCTTT. It yields the protein CSARDRGPHNTEAFF.

This clonotype was counted a few times. The chain recombines TRBV27 with TRBJ2-4; tentatively, D is TRBD1 (6 bases). V lost 5 bases, J lost 0 bases, and 23 bases lay in between. Germline V lookup: CDR1 MNHEY, CDR2 SMNVEV (reference sequence). This CDR3 comprises 19 residues. The CDR3 reads CASSPFTGSRPLAKNIQYF. The DNA for the CDR3 is TGTGCCAGCAGTCCATTTACAGGGAGTCGGCCTTTAGCCAAAAACATTCAGTACTTC.

This sequence joins TRBV7-9 and TRBJ2-7; 13 bases are shared with TRBD2. The better agreement between TRBJ2-5 and the DNA end casts doubt on the J call. Per germline, CDR1 SEHNR and CDR2 FQNEAQ (reference sequence). This CDR3 region has 19 residues. CDR3 region: CASSSPQYGLAGDQETQYF. DNA for the CDR3: TGTGCCAGCAGCTCACCGCAATATGGACTAGCGGGAGATCAAGAGACCCAGTACTTC.

This chain joins TRBV6-5 and TRBJ2-2; D remains ambiguous. Deletions cut 0 bases from V and 4 bases from J, with 6 bases between. The CDR3 covers 14 residues. CDR1 MNHEY and CDR2 SVGAGI come from the germline V gene. The CDR3 coding sequence is TGTGCCAGCAGTTACTCGGCCTTCACCGGGGAGCTGTTTTTT. Translated, it gives CASSYSAFTGELFF.

To note about this clonotype: At one end the junction does not follow the germline gene, possibly because of a read error. The V and J genes are TRBV11-3 and TRBJ2-3; 11 bases match TRBD2. There are 16 residues in the CDR3. CDR1 is SGHNT, CDR2 YENEEA, per germline. This CDR3 reads CVSSPGTSGSTDTQYF. Here the CDR3 DNA reads TGTGTCAGCAGCCCAGGGACTAGCGGAAGCACAGATACGCAGTATTTT.

The rearrangement uses TRBV6-1 and TRBJ2-7; D remains ambiguous. The CDR3 spans 14 residues. V lost 1 base and J 4 bases, leaving 11 bases between the germline ends. Germline V gene sequence: CDR1 MNHNS, CDR2 SASEGT. The DNA of the CDR3 is TGTGCCAGCAGTGAAGGCGCTCAGGTATACGAGCAGTACTTC. Its protein product is CASSEGAQVYEQYF.